This T cell receptor (beta chain) was sequenced for a study of blood T cells in healthy people across ages. It was with a sample-barcoded 5' primer and a J-beta primer mix that a second PCR of about 6 to 12 cycles was run. TCRdb passed the 5' RACE reads through MiXCR, listing each CDR3 protein once. The table includes just under 750,000 distinct CDR3 sequences, 20% to 25% detected once. The CDR3 covers 13 residues. Trimming shortened V by 7 bases and J by 1 base, and 13 bases separated the two germline ends. Germline V CDR1 and CDR2: SQVTM, ANQGSEA. The chain combines TRBV29-1 with TRBJ1-1; tentative D call: TRBD1 (5 bases). Sequencing input: blood. The source is a man in his 70s in good health. The CDR3 spells CSALSGGNTEAFF. In DNA form, the CDR3 reads TGCAGCGCGTTATCCGGGGGGAACACTGAAGCTTTCTTT.